This T cell receptor beta chain was retrieved from a study of technical replicates of blood from several donors. Germline-derived CDR1 and CDR2 are SGHRS and YFSETQ. The CDR3 totals 15 residues. J lost 2 bases, V lost 1 base, and 5 bases had no gene match. Sequencing was performed with immunoSEQ multiplex PCR; in TCRdb, only in-frame clones are kept and a portion is missing. The sample yields 100,000 or so clones, about 96% seen once. The specimen was T cells isolated from PBMCs. The chain joins TRBV5-1 to TRBJ2-5; TRBD2 aligns across 7 bases. The sequence was obtained from a human donor in good health. CDR3 sequence (DNA): TGCGCCAGCAGCTTGCGGGGGGAGTGGCAAGAGACCCAGTACTTC. This gives the protein CASSLRGEWQETQYF.